These 10 T cell receptor beta chains came from one sample sequenced in a study of lymphopenia after photon versus proton radiotherapy. The repertoire was sequenced with immunoSEQ multiplex PCR; TCRdb's copy has only in-frame clones and lacks some. The table shows approximately 3,000 clones, with around 93% occurring only once. Sample: peripheral blood, taken from a patient treated with photon-based radiotherapy. These receptors all stem from a woman between 65 and 79 years old with pancreatic cancer.

The CDR3 here is CASSPSPGTGELFF. CDR3 sequence (DNA): TGTGCCAGCAGCCCGAGTCCCGGGACCGGGGAGCTGTTTTTT. The rearrangement links TRBV7-2 to TRBJ2-2; D not resolved. V lost 5 bases and J lost 5, with 12 bases in between. Germline V gene sequence: CDR1 SGHTA, CDR2 FQGNSA. The CDR3 loop spans 14 amino acids.

This sequence joins TRBV5-1 and TRBJ2-7, with D possibly matching TRBD1 (6 bases). In germline, CDR1 is SGHRS, CDR2 YFSETQ. This CDR3 region has 16 residues. The V end lost 0 bases, the J end lost 2 bases, and 15 bases lay between the germline ends. DNA of the CDR3: TGCGCCAGCAGCTTGGACCTAGGGGGTACCCCCTACGAGCAGTACTTC. Translation: CASSLDLGGTPYEQYF.

The chain links TRBV5-5 to TRBJ2-7; D is perhaps TRBD2 (5 bases). The V and J ends lost 0 bases and 4 bases respectively, with 14 bases between them. The CDR3 loop spans 15 amino acids. Germline CDR1 and CDR2: SGHKS and YYEKEE (reference sequence). CDR3 protein: CASSLDLASFYEQYF. DNA of the CDR3: TGTGCCAGCAGCTTGGATCTAGCCTCTTTTTACGAGCAGTACTTC.

This clone occurred once. At one end, the junction sequence differs from germline, possibly due to a read error. This chain connects TRBV5-4 to TRBJ2-7; 7 nucleotides match TRBD1. Germline loops: CDR1 SGHNT, CDR2 YYREEE (reference sequence). CDR3 length: 15 amino acids. The CDR3 coding sequence is TGCGCCAGCAGCCATTCGACAGGGAAGAACTACGAGCAGTACTTC. Residues: CASSHSTGKNYEQYF.

This rearrangement joins TRBV6-1 to TRBJ1-2; 8 nucleotides match TRBD1. V was pared by 6 bases and J by 2 bases, with 2 bases of the junction left unmatched. Per the germline V gene, CDR1 is MNHNS and CDR2 is SASEGT. This CDR3 spans 13 amino acids. The CDR3, as DNA: TGTGCCAGCAGACGGGACAGGAACTATGGCTACACCTTC. Protein: CASRRDRNYGYTF.

The count of this clone is one. The chain links TRBV7-2 to TRBJ2-2; maybe TRBD2 (5 bases). Germline V CDR1 and CDR2: SGHTA, FQGNSA. There are 14 residues in the CDR3. V was pared by 6 bases and J by 5 bases, with 13 bases between. The CDR3 here is CASSSSRLTGELFF. Here the CDR3 DNA reads TGTGCCAGCAGTTCTAGCAGGTTAACCGGGGAGCTGTTTTTT.

This sequence joins TRBV10-3 and TRBJ1-2; 10 bases map to TRBD1. Germline CDR1 reads ENHRY; CDR2 reads SYGVKD. V dropped 4 bases and J dropped 8; count of bases not matched to a gene: 4. The CDR3 length is 13 residues. DNA of the CDR3: TGTGCCATCAGTGCCGGGACAGGGGCCGGCTACACCTTC. It is translated as CAISAGTGAGYTF.

Comment on this clone: This CDR3 is missing its conserved last phenylalanine or tryptophan, likely due to a read error. The DNA is omitted, as the CDR3 cannot be located on it reliably, and the CDR3 follows TCRdb's listing. The chain is built from TRBV7-2 and TRBJ1-1; the table assigns TRBD1, which was not confirmed against the DNA. Germline CDR1 is SGHTA and CDR2 is FQGNSA. The length of the CDR3 is 13 amino acids, counting both ends. The CDR3 sequence: CASSLGRGQGLTG.

The V call is TRBV29-1, the J call TRBJ2-1, with TRBD1 matching 12 bases. Germline values: CDR1 SQVTM, CDR2 ANQGSEA. This CDR3 is 14 amino acids long. J was trimmed by 8 bases and V by 7 bases; bases with no gene match: 9. CDR3 DNA: TGCAGCGCCCACGGGGGACAGGGGGCCGATGAGCAGTTCTTC. It encodes CSAHGGQGADEQFF.

This chain links TRBV19 with TRBJ2-4, with D possibly being TRBD1 (5 bases). Germline V gene sequence: CDR1 LNHDA, CDR2 SQIVND (reference sequence). CDR3 length equals 16 residues. The V end lost 4 bases, the J end lost 0 bases, and 13 bases lay between the germline ends. CDR3 in amino acids: CASSTPGLVAKNIQYF. CDR3 bases: TGTGCCAGTAGTACGCCAGGGTTGGTAGCCAAAAACATTCAGTACTTC.